The clone carrying this TCR beta chain occurred many times. Its cognate antigen is unknown. This record belongs to a study of CD8 T cells in ankylosing spondylitis. General observations from the study: Significantly higher representation of disease-linked clones was reported for matched ankylosing spondylitis synovial fluid.

Trimming cost V 3 bases and J 7 bases; bases outside gene matches: 4. This CDR3 has 15 amino acids. Scientists made TCR beta libraries using quantitative 5'-RACE with molecular barcodes. Each CDR3 protein gets one entry after TCRdb re-called the 5' RACE reads with MiXCR. The data hold 240,000 or so distinct CDR3 sequences, with about 11% observed a single time. The receptor comes from a male donor with ankylosing spondylitis or in good health (not recorded which). The sequenced material came from blood, either unsorted or a sorted T cell fraction (not recorded which). The chain employs TRBV12-3 or TRBV12-4 and TRBJ2-1, with TRBD2 identical over 12 bases. Written as DNA, the CDR3 is TGTGCCAGCAGTTTTCTAGCGGGGGGGAAAAATGAGCAGTTCTTC. As protein: CASSFLAGGKNEQFF.